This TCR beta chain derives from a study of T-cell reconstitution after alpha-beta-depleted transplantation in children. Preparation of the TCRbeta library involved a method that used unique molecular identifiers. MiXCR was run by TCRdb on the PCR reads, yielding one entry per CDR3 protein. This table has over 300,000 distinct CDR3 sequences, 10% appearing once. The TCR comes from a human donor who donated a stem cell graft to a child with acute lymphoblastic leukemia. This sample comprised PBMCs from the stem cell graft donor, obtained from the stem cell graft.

DNA of the CDR3: TGTGCCAGCAGCTTGGGGGCGGGCCTACGGCGAAGAGGTGAGCAGTTCTTC. Amino acid sequence: CASSLGAGLRRRGEQFF. V usage is TRBV5-8 and J usage is TRBJ2-1, with D possibly TRBD2 on 5 matching bases. Germline CDR1 is SGHTS and CDR2 is YDEGEE. Trimming left V 0 bases short and J 9 bases short, with 22 bases between. The CDR3 loop spans 17 amino acids.